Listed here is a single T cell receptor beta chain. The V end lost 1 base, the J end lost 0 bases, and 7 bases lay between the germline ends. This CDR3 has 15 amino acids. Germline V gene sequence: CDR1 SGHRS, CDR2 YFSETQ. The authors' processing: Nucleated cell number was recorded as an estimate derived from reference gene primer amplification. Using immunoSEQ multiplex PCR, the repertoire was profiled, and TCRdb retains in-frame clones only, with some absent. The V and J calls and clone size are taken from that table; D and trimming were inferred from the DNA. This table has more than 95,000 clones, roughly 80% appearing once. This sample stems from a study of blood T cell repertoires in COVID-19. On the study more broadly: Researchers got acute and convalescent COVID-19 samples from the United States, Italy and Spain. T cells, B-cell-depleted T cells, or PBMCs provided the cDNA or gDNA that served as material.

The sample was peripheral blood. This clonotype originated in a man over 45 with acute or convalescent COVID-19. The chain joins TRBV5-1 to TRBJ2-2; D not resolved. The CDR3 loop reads CASSLSEANTGELFF. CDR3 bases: TGCGCCAGCAGCTTGAGTGAGGCGAACACCGGGGAGCTGTTTTTT.